This T cell receptor beta chain was recorded in a study of T cells expressing NK-cell markers. In the study overall: Sorted CD3+CD56-NKG2C+, CD3+CD56+NKG2C+ and CD3+CD56+NKG2C- T cells supplied the TCR beta repertoires. HCMV seropositivity marked seven of the eight sequenced donors; one was seronegative. Study-level results: The study did not resolve the HCMV specificity of expanded NKG2C+ T cell clones.

The CDR3 consists of 16 residues. The authors generated TCR beta cDNA through 5'RACE template switching with UMIs. TCRdb re-called the 5' RACE reads and shows each CDR3 protein once, DNA omitted. The sample table sets out about 550,000 distinct CDR3 sequences. A note on this clonotype: Its cognate antigen is unknown.

The sequencing sample was made of blood T cells: a sorted CD56 or NKG2C T cell subset, CD4+ or CD8+ T cells, or bulk PBMC T cells (not recorded which). The receptor was isolated from a man aged 18 to 29 in good health. The chain couples TRBV12-3 or TRBV12-4 to TRBJ1-1; lacking DNA, the TRBD1 call made by TCRdb goes unchecked. CDR3 in amino acids: CASSLGSGTVTTEAFF.